This T cell receptor beta chain came from a study of identical twins. Regarding the study as a whole: Diverse VJ usage suggested most zero-insertion clonotypes were not invariant T cells. Models predicted less out-of-frame TCR alpha sharing in monozygotic twins than was found.

Trimming stripped 2 bases from V and 1 base from J, with 7 bases between. Germline V lookup: CDR1 SGHTA, CDR2 FQGNSA. The CDR3 extends over 14 amino acids. This clonotype occurred a few times. The target antigen is unknown. TCRdb reanalysed the 5' RACE reads using MiXCR and keeps one entry per CDR3 protein. The table has about 530,000 distinct CDR3 sequences, approximately 20% seen once. This sample was shared with a second study, whose subject was yellow fever vaccine responses in identical twins.

This clonotype was sampled from a woman between 18 and 29 years old in good health. The gene calls are TRBV7-2 and TRBJ2-3; D gene uncertain. The sample consisted of CD4+ T cells sorted from blood. CDR3 coding DNA: TGTGCCAGCAGCTTACTCCCCGGCACAGATACGCAGTATTTT. As protein: CASSLLPGTDTQYF. Complete variable domain (other parts from reference TRBV7-2 and TRBJ2-3): GAGVSQSPSNKVTEKGKDVELRCDPISGHTALYWYRQSLGQGLEFLIYFQGNSAPDKSGLPSDRFSAERTGGSVSTLTIQRTQQEDSAVYLCASSLLPGTDTQYFGPGTRLTVL.